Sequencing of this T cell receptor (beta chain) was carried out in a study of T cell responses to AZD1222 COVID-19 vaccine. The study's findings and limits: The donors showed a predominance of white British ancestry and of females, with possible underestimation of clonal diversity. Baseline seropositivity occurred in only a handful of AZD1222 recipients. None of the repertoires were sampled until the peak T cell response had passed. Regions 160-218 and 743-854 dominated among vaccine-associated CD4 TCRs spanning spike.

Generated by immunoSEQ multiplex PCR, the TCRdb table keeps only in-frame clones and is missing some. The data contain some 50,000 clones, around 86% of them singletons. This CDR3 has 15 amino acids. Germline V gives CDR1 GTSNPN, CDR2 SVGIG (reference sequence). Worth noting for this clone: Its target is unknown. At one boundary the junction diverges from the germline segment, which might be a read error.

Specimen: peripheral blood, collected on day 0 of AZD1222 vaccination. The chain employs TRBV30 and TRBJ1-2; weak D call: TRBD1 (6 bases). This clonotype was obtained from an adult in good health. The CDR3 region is CAWSPSGTPGRGSFF. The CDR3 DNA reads TGTGCCTGGAGTCCTTCCGGGACACCGGGGCGAGGGTCCTTCTTC.